This is a list of T cell receptor beta chains from one sample in a study of T cell responses to AZD1222 COVID-19 vaccine. Clones were sequenced by immunoSEQ multiplex PCR, and TCRdb holds only the in-frame ones, with some missing. Here the sample spans about 68,000 clones, more than 70% being singletons. The specimen comprised peripheral blood, sampled on day 0 of AZD1222 vaccination. The receptors were gathered from an adult in good health. CDR3s include the opening cysteine and the closing phenylalanine or tryptophan. Fields, in order: V gene, D gene, clone size, CDR3 protein. D genes are given only for firm matches. Some rows have no size entry. The others give once, few or many, or a class for an expanded clone.

TRBV11-2 - - CASSLGRITEAFF
TRBV5-1 - once CASSPLRGGETQYF
TRBV7-7 - - CASSLGQGGAYEQYF
TRBV24-1 TRBD1 - CATSDRGQGLGEQYF
TRBV7-9 - - CASSSPRDPYNSPLHF
TRBV2 - - CASSDGGRHYGYTF
TRBV12-3/TRBV12-4 TRBD2 - CASSMRGGETQYF
TRBV5-1 - - CASRDVQNSPLHF
TRBV7-9 - - CASSLSESTDTQYF
TRBV11-2 - - CASSSTANNSPLHF
TRBV3-1/TRBV3-2 TRBD2 - CASSQDRPLAGPSAYNEQFF
TRBV25-1 - - CASSFDEYGYTF
TRBV30 - - CAWHDGVNEQFF
TRBV5-1 - - CASSLKEGGSSSYNSPLHF
TRBV6-2/TRBV6-3 - - CASSYLGAGQPQHF
TRBV5-1 TRBD2 once CASSSRDSGGETQYF
TRBV6-2/TRBV6-3 - few CASSLLPNTEAFF